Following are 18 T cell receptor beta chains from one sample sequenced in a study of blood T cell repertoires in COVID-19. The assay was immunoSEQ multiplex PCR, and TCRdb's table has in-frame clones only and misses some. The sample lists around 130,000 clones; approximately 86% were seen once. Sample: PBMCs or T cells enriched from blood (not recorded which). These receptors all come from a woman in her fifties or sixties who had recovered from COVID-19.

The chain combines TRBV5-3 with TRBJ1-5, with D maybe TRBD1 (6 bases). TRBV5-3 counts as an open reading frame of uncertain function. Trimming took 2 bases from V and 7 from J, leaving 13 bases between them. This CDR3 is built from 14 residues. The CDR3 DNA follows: TGTGCCAGAAGCTTTGGGGGGGACAACCAGCCCCAGCATTTT. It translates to CARSFGGDNQPQHF.

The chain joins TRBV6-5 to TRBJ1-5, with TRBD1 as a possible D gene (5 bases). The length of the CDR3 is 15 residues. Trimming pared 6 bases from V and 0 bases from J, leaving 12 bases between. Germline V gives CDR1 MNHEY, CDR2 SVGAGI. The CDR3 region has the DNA TGTGCCAGCAGGGAGGGGAGGGATAGCAATCAGCCCCAGCATTTT. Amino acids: CASREGRDSNQPQHF.

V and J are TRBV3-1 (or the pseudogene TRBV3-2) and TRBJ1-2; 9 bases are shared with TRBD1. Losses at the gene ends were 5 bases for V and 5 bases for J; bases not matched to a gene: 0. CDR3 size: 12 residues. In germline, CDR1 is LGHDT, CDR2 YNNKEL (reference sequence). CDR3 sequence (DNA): TGTGCCAGCAGCGGGACAGGGTATGGCTACACCTTC. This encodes CASSGTGYGYTF.

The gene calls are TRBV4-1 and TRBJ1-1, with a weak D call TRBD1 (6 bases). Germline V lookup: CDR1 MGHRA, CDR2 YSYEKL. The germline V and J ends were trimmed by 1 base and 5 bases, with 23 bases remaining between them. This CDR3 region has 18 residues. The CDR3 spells CASSQGGLEDSRGTEAFF. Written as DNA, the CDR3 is TGCGCCAGCAGCCAAGGGGGTCTGGAGGACAGCCGAGGGACTGAAGCTTTCTTT.

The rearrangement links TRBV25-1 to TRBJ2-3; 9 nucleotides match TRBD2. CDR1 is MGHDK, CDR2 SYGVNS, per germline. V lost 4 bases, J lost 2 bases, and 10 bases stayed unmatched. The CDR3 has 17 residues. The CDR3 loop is CASSVRRVAGVTDTQYF. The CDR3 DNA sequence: TGTGCCAGCAGTGTAAGGAGGGTAGCGGGGGTCACAGATACGCAGTATTTT. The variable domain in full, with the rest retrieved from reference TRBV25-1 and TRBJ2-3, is EADIYQTPRYLVIGTGKKITLECSQTMGHDKMYWYQQDPGMELHLIHYSYGVNSTEKGDLSSESTVSRIRTEHFPLTLESARPSHTSQYLCASSVRRVAGVTDTQYFGPGTRLTVL.

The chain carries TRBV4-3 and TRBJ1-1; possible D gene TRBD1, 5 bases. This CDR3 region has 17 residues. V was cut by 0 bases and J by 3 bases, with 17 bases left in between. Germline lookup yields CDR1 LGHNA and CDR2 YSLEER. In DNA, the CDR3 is TGCGCCAGCAGCCAAGATGGGGCTGGATTGGCGGACACTGAAGCTTTCTTT. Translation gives CASSQDGAGLADTEAFF.

DNA of the CDR3: TGTGCCAGCAGCCCCGGGACAGCGAACTACGAGCAGTACTTC. Its protein is CASSPGTANYEQYF. This chain links TRBV7-8 with TRBJ2-7; 7 positions match TRBD1. Germline V gene data show CDR1 as SGHVS and CDR2 as FQNEAQ. The CDR3 sequence is 14 residues long. V lost 5 bases and J lost 3; bases outside the gene matches: 7.

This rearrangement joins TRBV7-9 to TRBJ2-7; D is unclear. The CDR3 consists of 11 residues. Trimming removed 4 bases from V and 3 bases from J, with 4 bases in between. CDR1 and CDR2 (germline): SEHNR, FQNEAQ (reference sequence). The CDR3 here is CASSSNYEQYF. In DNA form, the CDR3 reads TGTGCCAGCAGCTCCAACTACGAGCAGTACTTC.

CDR3 bases: TGCGCCAGCAGCTGGGGGCAGGAGGGCACAGATACGCAGTATTTT. It codes for CASSWGQEGTDTQYF. The V and J genes are TRBV5-1 and TRBJ2-3, with D tentatively TRBD1 (6 bases). CDR3 length: 15 residues. V was trimmed by 3 bases and J by 1 base, leaving 12 bases between them. Germline V lookup: CDR1 SGHRS, CDR2 YFSETQ. Complete variable domain (other parts from reference TRBV5-1 and TRBJ2-3): KAGVTQTPRYLIKTRGQQVTLSCSPISGHRSVSWYQQTPGQGLQFLFEYFSETQRNKGNFPGRFSGRQFSNSRSEMNVSTLELGDSALYLCASSWGQEGTDTQYFGPGTRLTVL.

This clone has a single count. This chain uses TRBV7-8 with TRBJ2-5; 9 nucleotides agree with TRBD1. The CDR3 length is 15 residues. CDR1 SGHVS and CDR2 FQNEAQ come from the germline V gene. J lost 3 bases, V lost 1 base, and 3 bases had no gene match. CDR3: CASSLGRQGEETQYF. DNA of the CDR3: TGTGCCAGCAGCTTAGGCAGACAGGGGGAAGAGACCCAGTACTTC.

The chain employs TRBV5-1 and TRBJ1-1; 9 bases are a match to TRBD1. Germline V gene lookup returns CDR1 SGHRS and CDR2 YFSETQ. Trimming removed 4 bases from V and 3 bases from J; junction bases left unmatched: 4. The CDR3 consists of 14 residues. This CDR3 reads CASSRQGVDTEAFF. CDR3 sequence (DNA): TGCGCCAGCAGCCGACAGGGGGTGGACACTGAAGCTTTCTTT.

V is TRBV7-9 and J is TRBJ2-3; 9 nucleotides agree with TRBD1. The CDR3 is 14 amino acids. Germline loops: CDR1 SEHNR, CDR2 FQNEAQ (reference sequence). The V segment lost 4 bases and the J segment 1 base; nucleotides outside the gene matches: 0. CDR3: CASSWTGGTDTQYF. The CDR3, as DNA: TGTGCCAGCAGCTGGACAGGGGGCACAGATACGCAGTATTTT.

The chain's CDR3 is CASSPQGDSYEQYF. CDR3 DNA sequence: TGTGCCAGTAGTCCACAGGGGGACTCCTACGAGCAGTACTTC. The chain couples TRBV19 to TRBJ2-7, with 8 nucleotides matching TRBD1. Germline CDR1 LNHDA, CDR2 SQIVND (reference sequence). V shed 5 bases, J shed 0 bases, and the junction held 3 bases outside the gene matches. CDR3 length: 14 residues.

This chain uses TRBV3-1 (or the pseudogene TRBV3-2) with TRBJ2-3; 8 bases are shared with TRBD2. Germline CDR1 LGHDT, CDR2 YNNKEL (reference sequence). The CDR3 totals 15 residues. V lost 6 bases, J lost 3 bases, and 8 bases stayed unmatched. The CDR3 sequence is CASRPGAGDTDTQYF. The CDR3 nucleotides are TGTGCCAGCAGGCCTGGAGCGGGGGATACAGATACGCAGTATTTT.

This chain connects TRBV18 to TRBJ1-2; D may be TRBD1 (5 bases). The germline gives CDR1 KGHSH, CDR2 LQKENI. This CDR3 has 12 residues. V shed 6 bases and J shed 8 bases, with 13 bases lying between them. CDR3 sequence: CASSQGGDGYTF. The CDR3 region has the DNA TGTGCCAGCTCCCAGGGAGGGGACGGCTACACCTTC.

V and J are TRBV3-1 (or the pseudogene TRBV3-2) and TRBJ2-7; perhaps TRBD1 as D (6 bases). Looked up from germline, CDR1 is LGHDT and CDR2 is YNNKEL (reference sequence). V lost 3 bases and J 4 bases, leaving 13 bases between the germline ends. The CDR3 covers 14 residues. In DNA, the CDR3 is TGTGCCAGCAGCCATCACAGGGTTGGTTACGAGCAGTACTTC. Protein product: CASSHHRVGYEQYF.

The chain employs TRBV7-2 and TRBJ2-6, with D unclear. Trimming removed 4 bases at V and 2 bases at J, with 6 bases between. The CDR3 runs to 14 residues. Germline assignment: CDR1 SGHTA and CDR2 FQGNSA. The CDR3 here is CASSSVPGANVLTF. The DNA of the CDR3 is TGTGCCAGCAGCTCGGTACCTGGGGCCAACGTCCTGACTTTC.

The CDR3, as DNA: TGTGCCAGTAGACCTTTGGGGAGCTCCTACGAGCAGTACTTC. It specifies CASRPLGSSYEQYF. The V and J genes are TRBV19 and TRBJ2-7, with D tentatively TRBD2 (5 bases). V was clipped by 6 bases and J by 0 bases, with 12 bases between them. Germline lookup yields CDR1 LNHDA and CDR2 SQIVND (reference sequence). The CDR3 has 14 amino acids.